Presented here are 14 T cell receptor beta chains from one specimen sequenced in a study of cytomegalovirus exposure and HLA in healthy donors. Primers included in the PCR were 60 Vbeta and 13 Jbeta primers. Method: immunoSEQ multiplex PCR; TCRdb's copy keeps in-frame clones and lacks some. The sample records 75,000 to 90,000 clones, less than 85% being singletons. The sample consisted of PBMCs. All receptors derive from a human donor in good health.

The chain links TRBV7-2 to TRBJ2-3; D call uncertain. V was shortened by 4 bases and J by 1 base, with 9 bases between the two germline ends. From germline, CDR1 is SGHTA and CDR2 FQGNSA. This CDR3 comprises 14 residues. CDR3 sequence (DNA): TGTGCCAGCAGCTACTCACGGGGCACAGATACGCAGTATTTT. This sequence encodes CASSYSRGTDTQYF.

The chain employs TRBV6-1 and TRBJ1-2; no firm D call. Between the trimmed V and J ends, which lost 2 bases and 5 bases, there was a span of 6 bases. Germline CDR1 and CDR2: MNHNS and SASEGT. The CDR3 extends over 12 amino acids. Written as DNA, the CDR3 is TGTGCCAGCAGTGAAAACAGTTATGGCTACACCTTC. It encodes CASSENSYGYTF.

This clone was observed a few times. The CDR3 spells CASSYGGRLRNTIYF. CDR3 nucleotides: TGTGCCAGCAGTTACGGGGGGAGATTAAGAAACACCATATATTTT. The genes are TRBV6-5 and TRBJ1-3; D is possibly TRBD1 (5 bases). With 2 bases removed from V and 5 bases from J, the gap between germline ends came to 13 bases. The CDR3 extends over 15 amino acids. Germline-derived CDR1 and CDR2 are MNHEY and SVGAGI.

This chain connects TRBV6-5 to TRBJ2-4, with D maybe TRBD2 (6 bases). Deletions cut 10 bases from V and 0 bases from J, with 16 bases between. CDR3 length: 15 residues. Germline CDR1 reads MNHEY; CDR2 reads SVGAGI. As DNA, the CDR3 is TGTGCCACCAACCCCCCGGGGGTAGCCAAAAACATTCAGTACTTC. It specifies CATNPPGVAKNIQYF.

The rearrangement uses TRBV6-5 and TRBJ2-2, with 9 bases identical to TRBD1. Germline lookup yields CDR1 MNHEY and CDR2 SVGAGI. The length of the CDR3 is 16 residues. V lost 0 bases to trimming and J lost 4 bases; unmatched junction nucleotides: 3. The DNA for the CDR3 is TGTGCCAGCAGTTACTCGGGACAGGGCTTCACCGGGGAGCTGTTTTTT. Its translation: CASSYSGQGFTGELFF.

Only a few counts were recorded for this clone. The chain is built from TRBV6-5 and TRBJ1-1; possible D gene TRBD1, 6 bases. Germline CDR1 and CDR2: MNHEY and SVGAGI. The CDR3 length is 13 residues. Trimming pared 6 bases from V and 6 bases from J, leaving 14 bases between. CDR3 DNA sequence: TGTGCCAGCAGATCTAACAGGGTCTCTGAAGCTTTCTTT. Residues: CASRSNRVSEAFF.

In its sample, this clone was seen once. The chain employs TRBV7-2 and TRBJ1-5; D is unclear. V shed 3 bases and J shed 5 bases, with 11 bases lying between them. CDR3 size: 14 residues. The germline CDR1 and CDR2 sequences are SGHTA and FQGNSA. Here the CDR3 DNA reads TGTGCCAGCAGCTTTTACACAATCGATCAGCCCCAGCATTTT. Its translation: CASSFYTIDQPQHF.

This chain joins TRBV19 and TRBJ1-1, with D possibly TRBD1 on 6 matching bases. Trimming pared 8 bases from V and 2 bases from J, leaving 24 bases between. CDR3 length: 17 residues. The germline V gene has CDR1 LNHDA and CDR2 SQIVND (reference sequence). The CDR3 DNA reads TGTGCCAGTTCCAAAGGACAGACTGCGGGTCCAAACACTGAAGCTTTCTTT. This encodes CASSKGQTAGPNTEAFF. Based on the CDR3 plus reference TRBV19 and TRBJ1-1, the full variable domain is DGGITQSPKYLFRKEGQNVTLSCEQNLNHDAMYWYRQDPGQGLRLIYYSQIVNDFQKGDIAEGYSVSREKKESFPLTVTSAQKNPTAFYLCASSKGQTAGPNTEAFFGQGTRLTVV.

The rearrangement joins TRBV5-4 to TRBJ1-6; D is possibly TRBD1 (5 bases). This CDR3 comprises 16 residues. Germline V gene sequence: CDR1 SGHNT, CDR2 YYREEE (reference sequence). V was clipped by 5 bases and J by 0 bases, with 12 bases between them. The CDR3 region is CASRKNGGSYNSPLHF. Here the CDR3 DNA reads TGTGCCAGCAGAAAAAACGGGGGCTCCTATAATTCACCCCTCCACTTT.

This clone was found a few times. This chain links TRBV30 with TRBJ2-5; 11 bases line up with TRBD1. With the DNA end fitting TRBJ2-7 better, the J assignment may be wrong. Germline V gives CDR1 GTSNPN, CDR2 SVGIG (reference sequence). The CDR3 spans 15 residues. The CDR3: CAWTRGGTGGYEQYF. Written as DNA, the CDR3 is TGTGCCTGGACTCGGGGAGGGACAGGGGGTTACGAGCAGTACTTC.

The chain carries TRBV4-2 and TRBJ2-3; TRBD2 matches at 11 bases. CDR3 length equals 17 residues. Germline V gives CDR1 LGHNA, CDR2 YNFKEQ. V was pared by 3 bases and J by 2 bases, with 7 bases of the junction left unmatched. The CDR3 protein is CASSHQISGGVTDTQYF. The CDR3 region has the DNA TGTGCCAGCAGCCATCAAATTAGCGGGGGGGTCACAGATACGCAGTATTTT.

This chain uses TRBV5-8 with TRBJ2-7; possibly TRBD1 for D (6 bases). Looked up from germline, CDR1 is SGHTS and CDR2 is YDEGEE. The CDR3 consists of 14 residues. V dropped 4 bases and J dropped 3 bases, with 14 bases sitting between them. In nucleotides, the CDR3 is TGTGCCAGCAGCGGTCCGGGGACAAACTACGAGCAGTACTTC. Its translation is CASSGPGTNYEQYF.

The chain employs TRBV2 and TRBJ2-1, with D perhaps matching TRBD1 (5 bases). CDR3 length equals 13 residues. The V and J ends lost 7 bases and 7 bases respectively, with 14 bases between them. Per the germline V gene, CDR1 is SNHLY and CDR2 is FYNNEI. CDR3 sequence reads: CASTTAGHNEQFF. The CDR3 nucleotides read TGTGCCAGCACGACGGCAGGGCATAATGAGCAGTTCTTC.

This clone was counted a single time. The CDR3 DNA reads TGTGCCAGCAGTTACTCCTGGCTAGCGGGGAAAGAGACCCAGTACTTC. It is translated as CASSYSWLAGKETQYF. The chain joins TRBV6-5 to TRBJ2-5; 9 nucleotides match TRBD2. The CDR3 is 16 amino acids. J was trimmed by 3 bases and V by 0 bases; bases with no gene match: 5. The germline gives CDR1 MNHEY, CDR2 SVGAGI.